This TCR beta chain emerged from a study of blood T cell repertoires in COVID-19. Study-level information: The samples span acute and convalescent COVID-19 from the United States, Italy and Spain. PBMCs, B-cell-depleted T cells, or T cells were the source of the cDNA or gDNA that made up the material.

Original handling: Cell counts per sample came from amplifying reference gene primers. Sequencing was performed with immunoSEQ multiplex PCR; in TCRdb, only in-frame clones are kept and a portion is missing. The D gene and trimming were derived from the DNA, and the V and J assignments and clone size from that table. The repertoire holds tens of thousands of clones, with around 78% as singletons. The CDR3 spans 14 residues. The J segment lost 6 bases and the V segment lost 5 bases, leaving 8 bases of the junction unmatched. The germline gives CDR1 LGHNA, CDR2 YSLEER. The V call is TRBV4-3, the J call TRBJ2-3; TRBD2 aligns across 7 bases. This TCR came from a man aged 55 to 70 with acute or convalescent COVID-19. The sequencing input was peripheral blood. The chain's CDR3 is CASSRDYQTDTQYF. DNA of the CDR3: TGCGCCAGCAGCAGGGACTACCAAACGGATACGCAGTATTTT.